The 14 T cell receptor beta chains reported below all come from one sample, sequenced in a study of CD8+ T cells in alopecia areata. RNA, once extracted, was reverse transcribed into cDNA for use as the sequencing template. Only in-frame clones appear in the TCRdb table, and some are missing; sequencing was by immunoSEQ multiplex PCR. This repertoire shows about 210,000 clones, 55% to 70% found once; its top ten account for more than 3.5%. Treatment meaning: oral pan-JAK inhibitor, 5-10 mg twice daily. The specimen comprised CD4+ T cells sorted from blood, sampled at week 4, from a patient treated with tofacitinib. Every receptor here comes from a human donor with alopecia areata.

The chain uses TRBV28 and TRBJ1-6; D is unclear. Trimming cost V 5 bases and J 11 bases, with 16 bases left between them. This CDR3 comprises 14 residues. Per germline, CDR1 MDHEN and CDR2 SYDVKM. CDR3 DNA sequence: TGTGCCAGCAGTAAAGGAGGGTTGTATGCACCCCTCCACTTT. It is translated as CASSKGGLYAPLHF.

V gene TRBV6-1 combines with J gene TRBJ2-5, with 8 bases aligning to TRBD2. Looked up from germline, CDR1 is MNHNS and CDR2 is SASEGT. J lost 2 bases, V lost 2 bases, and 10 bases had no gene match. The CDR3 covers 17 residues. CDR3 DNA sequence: TGTGCCAGCAGTGAATATAGCGGGAACGACTTTCAAGAGACCCAGTACTTC. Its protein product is CASSEYSGNDFQETQYF.

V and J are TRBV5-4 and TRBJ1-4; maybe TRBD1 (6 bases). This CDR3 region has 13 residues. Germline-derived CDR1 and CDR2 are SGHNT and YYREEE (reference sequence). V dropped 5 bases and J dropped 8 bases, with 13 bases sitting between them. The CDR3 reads CASRSGAAEKLFF. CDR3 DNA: TGTGCCAGCAGGTCGGGGGCAGCCGAAAAACTGTTTTTT.

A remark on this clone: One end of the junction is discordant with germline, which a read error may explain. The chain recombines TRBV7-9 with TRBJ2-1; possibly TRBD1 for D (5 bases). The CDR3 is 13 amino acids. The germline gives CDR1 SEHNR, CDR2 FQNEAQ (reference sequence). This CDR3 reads CALGAPSSNEQFF. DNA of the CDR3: TGTGCCTTAGGGGCACCCTCCTCCAATGAGCAGTTCTTC.

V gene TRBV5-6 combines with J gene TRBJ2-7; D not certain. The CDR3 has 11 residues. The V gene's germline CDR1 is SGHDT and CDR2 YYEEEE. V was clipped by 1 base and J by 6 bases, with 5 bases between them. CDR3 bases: TGTGCCAGCAGCTTGAGGAGCGAGCAGTACTTC. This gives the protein CASSLRSEQYF. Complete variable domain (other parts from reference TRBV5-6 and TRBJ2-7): DAGVTQSPTHLIKTRGQQVTLRCSPKSGHDTVSWYQQALGQGPQFIFQYYEEEERQRGNFPDRFSGHQFPNYSSELNVNALLLGDSALYLCASSLRSEQYFGPGTRLTVT.

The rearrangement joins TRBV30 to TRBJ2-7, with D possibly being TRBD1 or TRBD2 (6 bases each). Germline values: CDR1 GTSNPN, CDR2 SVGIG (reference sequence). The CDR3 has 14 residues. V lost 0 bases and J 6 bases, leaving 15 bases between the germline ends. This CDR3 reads CAWSVLGGHLEQYF. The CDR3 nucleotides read TGTGCCTGGAGTGTACTGGGGGGACATCTCGAGCAGTACTTC.

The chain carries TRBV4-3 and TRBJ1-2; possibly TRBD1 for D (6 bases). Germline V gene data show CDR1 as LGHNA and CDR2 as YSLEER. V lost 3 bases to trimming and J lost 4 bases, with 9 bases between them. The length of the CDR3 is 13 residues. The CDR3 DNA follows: TGCGCCAGCAGCCATCAGGGGAGCTATGGCTACACCTTC. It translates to CASSHQGSYGYTF.

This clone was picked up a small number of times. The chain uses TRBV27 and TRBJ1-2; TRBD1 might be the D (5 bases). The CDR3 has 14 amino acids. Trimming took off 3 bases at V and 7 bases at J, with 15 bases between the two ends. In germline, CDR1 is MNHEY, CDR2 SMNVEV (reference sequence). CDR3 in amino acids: CASSLQGGGSGYTF. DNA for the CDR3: TGTGCCAGCAGTTTGCAGGGTGGGGGTAGTGGCTACACCTTC.

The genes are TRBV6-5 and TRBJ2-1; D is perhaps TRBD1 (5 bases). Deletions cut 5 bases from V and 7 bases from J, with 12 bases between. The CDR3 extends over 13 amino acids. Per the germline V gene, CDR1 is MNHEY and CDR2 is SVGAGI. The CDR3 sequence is CASSMSGINEQFF. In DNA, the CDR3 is TGTGCCAGCAGTATGTCAGGGATAAATGAGCAGTTCTTC.

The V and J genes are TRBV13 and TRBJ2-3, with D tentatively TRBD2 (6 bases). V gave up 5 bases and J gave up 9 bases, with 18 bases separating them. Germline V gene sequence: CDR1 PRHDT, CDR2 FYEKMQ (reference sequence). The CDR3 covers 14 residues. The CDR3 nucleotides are TGTGCCAGCAGCCGCGGGACTCCCGCAGGCACGCAGTATTTT. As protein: CASSRGTPAGTQYF.

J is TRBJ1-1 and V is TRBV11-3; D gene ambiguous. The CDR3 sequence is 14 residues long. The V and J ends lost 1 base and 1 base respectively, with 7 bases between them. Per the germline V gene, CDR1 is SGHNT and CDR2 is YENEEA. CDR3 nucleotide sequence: TGTGCCAGCAGCTTAGGGGTAAAGAACACTGAAGCTTTCTTT. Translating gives CASSLGVKNTEAFF.

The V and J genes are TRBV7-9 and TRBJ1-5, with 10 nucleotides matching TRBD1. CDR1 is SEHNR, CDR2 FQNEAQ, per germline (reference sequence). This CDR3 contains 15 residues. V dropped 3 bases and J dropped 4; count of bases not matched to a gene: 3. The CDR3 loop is CASSFGTGVNQPQHF. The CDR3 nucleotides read TGTGCCAGCAGCTTTGGGACAGGGGTTAATCAGCCCCAGCATTTT.

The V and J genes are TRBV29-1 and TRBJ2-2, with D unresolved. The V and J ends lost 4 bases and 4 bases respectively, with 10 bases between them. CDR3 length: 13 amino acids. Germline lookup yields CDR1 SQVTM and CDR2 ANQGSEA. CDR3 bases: TGCAGCGTTGCACAGACCGCCACCGGGGAGCTGTTTTTT. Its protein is CSVAQTATGELFF.

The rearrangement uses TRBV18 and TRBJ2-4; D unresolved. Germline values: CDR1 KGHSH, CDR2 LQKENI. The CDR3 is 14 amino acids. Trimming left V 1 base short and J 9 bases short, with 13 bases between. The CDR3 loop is CASSPRPDGSIQYF. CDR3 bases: TGTGCCAGCTCACCACGCCCGGACGGGTCCATTCAGTACTTC.